The 8 T cell receptor beta chains below come from one sample, sequenced in a study of identical twins. TCRdb fed the 5' RACE reads into MiXCR, producing one record per CDR3 protein. The sample carries 1.5 million to 2 million distinct CDR3 sequences, about 32% recorded once. The sample consisted of cord blood. The source is a newborn girl in good health.

This chain joins TRBV20-1 and TRBJ2-3; weak D call: TRBD2 (6 bases). There are 13 residues in the CDR3. Germline V gene lookup returns CDR1 DFQATT and CDR2 SNEGSKA (reference sequence). V lost 3 bases and J 5 bases, leaving 12 bases between the germline ends. DNA of the CDR3: TGCAGTGCTAGCAGGCGGGGTAAAGATACGCAGTATTTT. It encodes CSASRRGKDTQYF.

About this clonotype itself: One end of the junction varies from germline; a read error may be responsible. The V gene is TRBV5-1, the J gene TRBJ1-2, with a weak D call TRBD1 (5 bases). The CDR3 extends over 17 amino acids. Germline V lookup: CDR1 SGHRS, CDR2 YFSETQ. CDR3 loop: CASRSFGRQRFNYGHTF. The CDR3 DNA is TGCGCCAGCAGGAGTTTTGGAAGACAGAGATTTAACTATGGCCACACCTTC.

This clonotype was detected only once. The chain joins TRBV5-1 to TRBJ2-4, with a weak D call TRBD1 (6 bases). Trimming left V 0 bases short and J 1 base short, with 11 bases between. The CDR3 is made up of 16 amino acids. The germline gives CDR1 SGHRS, CDR2 YFSETQ. The chain's CDR3 is CASSLVGARAKNIQYF. The DNA for the CDR3 is TGCGCCAGCAGCTTGGTGGGGGCGCGCGCCAAAAACATTCAGTACTTC.

This clonotype showed up just a few times. V gene TRBV6-1 combines with J gene TRBJ2-7, with TRBD1 matching over 10 bases. The CDR3 sequence is 13 residues long. The trim removed 9 bases at V and 1 base at J, leaving 3 bases unmatched. Per the germline V gene, CDR1 is MNHNS and CDR2 is SASEGT. The CDR3 reads CASGQGESYEQYF. CDR3 nucleotides: TGTGCCAGTGGACAGGGGGAATCCTACGAGCAGTACTTC.

The rearrangement uses TRBV7-2 and TRBJ1-2; 7 positions agree with TRBD1. CDR1 and CDR2 (germline): SGHTA, FQGNSA. With 5 bases clipped from V and 0 bases from J, the junction kept 6 bases outside the gene matches. The CDR3 is 15 amino acids. CDR3 sequence: CASSLTTGTNYGYTF. The CDR3 coding sequence is TGTGCCAGCAGCCTCACGACAGGGACTAACTATGGCTACACCTTC.

This clonotype has more than one count but fewer than ten. The chain joins TRBV13 to TRBJ2-1; 11 bases fit TRBD2. From germline, CDR1 is PRHDT and CDR2 FYEKMQ (reference sequence). The CDR3 covers 19 residues. The V gene end was trimmed by 4 bases and the J gene end by 3 bases; junction bases not matched to a gene: 14. The CDR3 here is CASSSAFTSGSALYNEQFF. In DNA form, the CDR3 reads TGTGCCAGCAGCTCCGCCTTCACTAGCGGGAGTGCCCTCTACAATGAGCAGTTCTTC.

The rearrangement links TRBV28 to TRBJ2-1; TRBD2 is a possible D gene (6 bases). V was trimmed by 7 bases and J by 3 bases, leaving 10 bases between them. This CDR3 has 13 amino acids. Germline V CDR1 and CDR2: MDHEN, SYDVKM. The CDR3 bases are TGTGCCAGCACGGGGACTGTCTACAATGAGCAGTTCTTC. This sequence encodes CASTGTVYNEQFF.

The CDR3 DNA reads as TGCAGTGCTAGCTCGGGACAGCGATATGGCTACACCTTC. It is translated as CSASSGQRYGYTF. This chain links TRBV20-1 with TRBJ1-2; 7 bases are shared with TRBD1. The V and J ends lost 3 bases and 5 bases, in that order; junction bases with no gene match: 6. Looked up from germline, CDR1 is DFQATT and CDR2 is SNEGSKA (reference sequence). This CDR3 contains 13 residues.